The 15 T cell receptor beta chains in this list originate from one sample, sequenced in a study of prognosis after radiotherapy for stage I lung cancer. Amplification of the TCR beta CDR3 (from genomic DNA) was done by two-round multiplex PCR. Round-one PCR had primers specific to each TRBV and TRBJ gene. TCRdb independently ran MiXCR on the multiplex PCR reads; one entry per CDR3 protein. Of roughly 20,000 distinct CDR3 sequences in the sample, around three fifths were seen once. The sequences come from PBMCs, collected before or after stereotactic body radiation therapy (not recorded which). These receptors all stem from a donor aged 50 or older with non-small cell lung cancer.

The chain combines TRBV11-2 with TRBJ2-1; perhaps TRBD2 as D (6 bases). The CDR3 extends over 13 amino acids. The ends were cut back, 4 bases at V and 7 bases at J, with 11 bases in the middle. CDR1 is SGHAT and CDR2 is FQNNGV in the germline V gene. The CDR3 DNA reads TGTGCCAGCAGCTCCCGGGAGAAGAATGAGCAGTTCTTC. It is translated as CASSSREKNEQFF.

The rearrangement uses TRBV5-1 and TRBJ2-1; the match to TRBD2 covers 10 bases. CDR1 SGHRS and CDR2 YFSETQ come from the germline V gene. CDR3 length: 16 residues. The V gene end was trimmed by 0 bases and the J gene end by 8 bases; junction bases not matched to a gene: 8. The CDR3 region is CASSLESGRAVDEQFF. CDR3 in DNA: TGCGCCAGCAGCTTGGAGAGCGGGAGGGCCGTTGATGAGCAGTTCTTC. Complete variable domain (other parts from reference TRBV5-1 and TRBJ2-1): KAGVTQTPRYLIKTRGQQVTLSCSPISGHRSVSWYQQTPGQGLQFLFEYFSETQRNKGNFPGRFSGRQFSNSRSEMNVSTLELGDSALYLCASSLESGRAVDEQFFGPGTRLTVL.

This clonotype was detected many times. The chain carries TRBV30 and TRBJ1-1; maybe TRBD1 (6 bases). The CDR3 covers 14 residues. The V end lost 0 bases, the J end lost 3 bases, and 11 bases lay between the germline ends. Germline assignment: CDR1 GTSNPN and CDR2 SVGIG (reference sequence). CDR3 protein: CAWSVGGSYTEAFF. In nucleotides, the CDR3 is TGTGCCTGGAGTGTAGGGGGTTCGTACACTGAAGCTTTCTTT.

About this clonotype itself: This likely traces to a read error, being one base from a far larger clone. This rearrangement joins TRBV18 to TRBJ2-7; TRBD2 is a possible D gene (6 bases). The DNA end lines up better with TRBJ2-1; the J call may be wrong. Per the germline V gene, CDR1 is KGHSH and CDR2 is LQKENI. This CDR3 has 14 amino acids. For the CDR3, the DNA is TGTGCCAGCTCACCGGGACTGTCTGTCAATGAGCAGTTCTTC. It is translated as CASSPGLSVNEQFF.

This clonotype appeared many times. The J gene is TRBJ2-3, the V gene TRBV15; D call uncertain. The CDR3 loop spans 15 amino acids. With 3 bases removed from V and 0 bases from J, the gap between germline ends came to 10 bases. Germline CDR1 reads LNHNV; CDR2 reads YYDKDF (reference sequence). Here the CDR3 reads CATSRAPYSTDTQYF. DNA for the CDR3: TGTGCCACCAGCAGGGCCCCGTATAGCACAGATACGCAGTATTTT.

In regard to this clonotype: A far larger clone is a single base away, which makes a read error likely. J is TRBJ2-5 and V is TRBV12-3 or TRBV12-4; maybe TRBD2 (6 bases). TRBJ2-1 matches the DNA end more closely, so the J call is doubtful. The CDR3 has 14 residues. The CDR3 here is CASRRDSMKNEQFF. As DNA, the CDR3 is TGTGCCAGCAGACGGGACTCGATGAAAAATGAGCAGTTCTTC.

This clonotype came up many times. V usage is TRBV25-1 and J usage is TRBJ2-5, with D unresolved. Germline V CDR1 and CDR2: MGHDK, SYGVNS. The CDR3 contains 12 residues. Trimming cost V 5 bases and J 7 bases, with 11 bases left between them. CDR3 nucleotide sequence: TGTGCCAGCAGTTTAAGTGGAGTGACCCAGTACTTC. Residues: CASSLSGVTQYF.

On this clonotype: A far larger clone is just one base off, so this is likely a read error. CDR3 amino acids: CASSLVCETQYF. The CDR3 nucleotides are TGTGCCAGCAGCTTAGTTTGTGAGACCCAGTACTTC. The gene calls are TRBV7-9 and TRBJ2-5; D unresolved. There are 12 residues in the CDR3. Trimming took 1 base from V and 5 from J, leaving 5 bases between them. CDR1 SEHNR and CDR2 FQNEAQ come from the germline V gene (reference sequence).

Points on this clonotype: With only one base between it and a far larger clone, this is likely a read error. This chain links TRBV12-3 or TRBV12-4 with TRBJ2-5; TRBD2 might be the D (5 bases). This CDR3 has 14 residues. V was trimmed by 7 bases and J by 11 bases, leaving 23 bases between them. The CDR3 loop is CASIGIFVEYGQYF. DNA of the CDR3: TGTGCCAGCATCGGGATATTCGTTGAATACGGGCAGTACTTC.

The V gene is TRBV19, the J gene TRBJ2-1, with 11 bases lining up with TRBD2. V shed 9 bases and J 7 bases; nucleotides not matched to a gene: 14. From germline, CDR1 is LNHDA and CDR2 SQIVND (reference sequence). The CDR3 extends over 16 amino acids. The CDR3 nucleotides read TGTGCCAGCAGCAAATCGGGACTAGCGGTAGGAAATGAGCAGTTCTTC. Translated: CASSKSGLAVGNEQFF.

This clonotype has ten or more counts. The chain recombines TRBV20-1 with TRBJ1-5; D possibly corresponds to TRBD1 (6 bases). The CDR3 has 14 amino acids. V was shortened by 5 bases and J by 0 bases, with 11 bases between the two germline ends. The germline V gene encodes CDR1 DFQATT and CDR2 SNEGSKA (reference sequence). CDR3 sequence (DNA): TGCAGTGCTGTACAGGGTTATAGCAATCAGCCCCAGCATTTT. Amino acid sequence: CSAVQGYSNQPQHF.

This chain joins TRBV6-2 or TRBV6-3 and TRBJ2-5; D is perhaps TRBD2 (7 bases). Germline assignment: CDR1 MNHEY and CDR2 SVGEGT. The CDR3 runs to 18 residues. Trimming pared 5 bases from V and 7 bases from J, leaving 29 bases between. CDR3: CASSEDPQTMRGGGTQYF. The DNA for the CDR3 is TGTGCCAGCAGTGAGGACCCACAGACAATGAGGGGGGGGGGGACCCAGTACTTC.

The chain has TRBV12-3 or TRBV12-4 and TRBJ2-7, with D possibly matching TRBD1 (6 bases). V lost 2 bases, J lost 6 bases, and 11 bases lay in between. The CDR3 sequence is 13 residues long. The CDR3 DNA reads TGTGCCAGCAGTTTAATAGAGGACAGCGAGCAGTACTTC. It specifies CASSLIEDSEQYF.

This sequence joins TRBV3-1 and TRBJ2-2; the D is unclear. The germline V and J ends were trimmed by 3 bases and 1 base, with 3 bases remaining between them. The CDR3 extends over 13 amino acids. Germline V gene lookup returns CDR1 LGHDT and CDR2 YNNKEL (reference sequence). In DNA form, the CDR3 reads TGTGCCAGCAGCCAGATGAACACCGGGGAGCTGTTTTTT. This gives the protein CASSQMNTGELFF. Filled out from reference TRBV3-1 and TRBJ2-2, the complete variable domain reads DTAVSQTPKYLVTQMGNDKSIKCEQNLGHDTMYWYKQDSKKFLKIMFSYNNKELIINETVPNRFSPKSPDKAHLNLHINSLELGDSAVYFCASSQMNTGELFFGEGSRLTVL.

The gene calls are TRBV5-1 and TRBJ2-5, with TRBD2 matching over 9 bases. CDR3 size: 15 residues. V trimming: 1 base; J trimming: 2 bases; junction bases outside the gene matches: 3. Germline V gives CDR1 SGHRS, CDR2 YFSETQ. CDR3 amino acids: CASSLPSGDQETQYF. CDR3 DNA: TGCGCCAGCAGCTTGCCTAGCGGGGATCAAGAGACCCAGTACTTC.